This T cell receptor (beta chain) was found in a study of blood T cell repertoires in COVID-19. Study-wide background: The origin of the acute and convalescent COVID-19 samples was the United States, Italy and Spain. In each case, the material was cDNA or gDNA derived from T cells, B-cell-depleted T cells, or PBMCs.

Original analysis: Cell counts per sample came from amplifying reference gene primers. The table came from immunoSEQ multiplex PCR; TCRdb's copy has only in-frame clones and leaves some out. V, J and clone size were drawn from that table, and D and trimming were deduced from the DNA. The sample comprises approximately 290,000 clones, around 82% of which are singletons, and 0.87% rests with the top ten. Those enrolled in Seattle joined during active infection and were followed longitudinally afterward. The sequenced sample was peripheral blood. The TCR sequence derives from a human donor with COVID-19, enrolled during active disease. The donor label of this sample is uncertain.

The DNA of the CDR3 is TGTGCCACCAGCAGAGAGCGACGGGGGTACGAGCAGTACTTC. Amino acid sequence: CATSRERRGYEQYF. This chain joins TRBV15 and TRBJ2-7; the D gene is possibly TRBD2 (6 bases). V gave up 0 bases and J gave up 4 bases, with 10 bases separating them. CDR1 is LNHNV, CDR2 YYDKDF, per germline (reference sequence). The CDR3 totals 14 residues.